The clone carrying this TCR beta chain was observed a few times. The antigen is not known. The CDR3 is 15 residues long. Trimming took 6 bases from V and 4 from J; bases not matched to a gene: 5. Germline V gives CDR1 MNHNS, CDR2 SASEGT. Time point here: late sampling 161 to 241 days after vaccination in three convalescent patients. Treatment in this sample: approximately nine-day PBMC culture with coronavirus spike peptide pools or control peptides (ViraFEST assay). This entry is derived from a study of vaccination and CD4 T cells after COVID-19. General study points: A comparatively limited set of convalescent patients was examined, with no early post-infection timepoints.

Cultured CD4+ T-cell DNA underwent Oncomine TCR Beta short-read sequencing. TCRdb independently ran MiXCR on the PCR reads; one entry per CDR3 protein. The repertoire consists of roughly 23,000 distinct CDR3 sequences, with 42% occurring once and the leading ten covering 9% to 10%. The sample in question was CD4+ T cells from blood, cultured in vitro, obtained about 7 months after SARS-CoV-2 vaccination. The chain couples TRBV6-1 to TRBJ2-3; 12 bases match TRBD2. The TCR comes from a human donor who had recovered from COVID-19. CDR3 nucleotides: TGTGCCAGCAGCGACCTAGCGGGAGGGTCAGATACGCAGTATTTT. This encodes CASSDLAGGSDTQYF.